This T cell receptor (beta chain) originates from a study of siplizumab effects on memory and regulatory T cells. To note about this clone: Its antigen is as yet unknown.

The ends lost 4 bases at V and 5 bases at J; junction bases unmatched: 9. In germline, CDR1 is KGHSH, CDR2 LQKENI. The CDR3 has 16 amino acids. Researchers sequenced unstimulated naive, memory, effector memory and TEMRA subsets in three donor pairs. Overall study findings and caveats: Naive T cells looked more diverse than memory cells, and they looked like major contributors to the alloresponse. A significant reduction in alloreactive sequences traceable to unstimulated CD4+ memory cells was produced by siplizumab. With siplizumab, mappable alloreactive CD4+ clones averaged around 71% Treg-derived, versus around 28% in controls.

Repertoires were generated with immunoSEQ multiplex PCR, while TCRdb's copy carries only in-frame clones and drops some. The data show under 70,000 clones, 70% to 85% seen once. Sequenced sample: memory CD4+ T cells sorted from blood. The sequence was obtained from a human donor in good health. The V call is TRBV18, the J call TRBJ1-5, with 9 bases aligning to TRBD1. The CDR3 coding sequence is TGTGCCAGCTCACTATCCGGGACAGGGTTATATCAGCCCCAGCATTTT. Its translation: CASSLSGTGLYQPQHF.